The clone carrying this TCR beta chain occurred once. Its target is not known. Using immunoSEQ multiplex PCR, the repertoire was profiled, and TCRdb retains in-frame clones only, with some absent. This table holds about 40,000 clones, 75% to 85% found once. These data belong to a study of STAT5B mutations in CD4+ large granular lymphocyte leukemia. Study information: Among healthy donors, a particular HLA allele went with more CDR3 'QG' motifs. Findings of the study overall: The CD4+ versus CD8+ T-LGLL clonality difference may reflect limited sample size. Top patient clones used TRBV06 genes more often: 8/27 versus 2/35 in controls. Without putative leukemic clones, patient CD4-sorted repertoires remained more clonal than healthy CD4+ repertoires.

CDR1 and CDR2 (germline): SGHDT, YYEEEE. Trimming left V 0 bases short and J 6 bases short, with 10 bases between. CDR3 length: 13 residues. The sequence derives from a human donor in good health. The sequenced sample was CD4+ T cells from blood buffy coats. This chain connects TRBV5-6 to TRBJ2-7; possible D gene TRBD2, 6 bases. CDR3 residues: CASSLEPGGEQYF. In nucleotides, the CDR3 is TGTGCCAGCAGCTTGGAACCCGGGGGCGAGCAGTACTTC.